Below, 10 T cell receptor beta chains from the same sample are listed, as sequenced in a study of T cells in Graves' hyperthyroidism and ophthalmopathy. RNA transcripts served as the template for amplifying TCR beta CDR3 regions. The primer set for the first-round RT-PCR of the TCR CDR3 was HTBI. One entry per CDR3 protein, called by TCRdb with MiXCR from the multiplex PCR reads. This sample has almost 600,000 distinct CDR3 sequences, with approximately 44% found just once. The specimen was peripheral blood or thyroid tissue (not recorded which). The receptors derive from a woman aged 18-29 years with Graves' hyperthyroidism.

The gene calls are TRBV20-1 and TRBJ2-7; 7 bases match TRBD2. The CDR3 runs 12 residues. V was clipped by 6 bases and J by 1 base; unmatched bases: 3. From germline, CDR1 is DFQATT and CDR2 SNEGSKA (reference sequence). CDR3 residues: CSALAVSYEQYF. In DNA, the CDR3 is TGCAGTGCGCTAGCGGTTTCCTACGAGCAGTACTTC.

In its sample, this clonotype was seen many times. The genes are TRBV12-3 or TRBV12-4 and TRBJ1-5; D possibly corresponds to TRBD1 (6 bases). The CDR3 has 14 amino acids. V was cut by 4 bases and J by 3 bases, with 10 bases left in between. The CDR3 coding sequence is TGTGCCAGCAGTTCCAGGGGTGTCAATCAGCCCCAGCATTTT. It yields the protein CASSSRGVNQPQHF.

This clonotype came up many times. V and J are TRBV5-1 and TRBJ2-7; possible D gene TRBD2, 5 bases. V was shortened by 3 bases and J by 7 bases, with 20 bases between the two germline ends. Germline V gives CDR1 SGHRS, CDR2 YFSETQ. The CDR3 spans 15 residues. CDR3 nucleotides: TGCGCCAGCAGCTCGGAGGACTGGACCGCCCAGGAGCAGTACTTC. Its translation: CASSSEDWTAQEQYF.

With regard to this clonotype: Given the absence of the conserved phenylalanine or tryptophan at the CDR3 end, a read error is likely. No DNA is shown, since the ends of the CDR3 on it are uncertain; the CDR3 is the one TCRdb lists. The CDR3 spells CASSEVEHS. This sequence joins TRBV6-1 and TRBJ2-7. Germline V gene sequence: CDR1 MNHNS, CDR2 SASEGT. Both ends counted, the CDR3 spans 9 residues.

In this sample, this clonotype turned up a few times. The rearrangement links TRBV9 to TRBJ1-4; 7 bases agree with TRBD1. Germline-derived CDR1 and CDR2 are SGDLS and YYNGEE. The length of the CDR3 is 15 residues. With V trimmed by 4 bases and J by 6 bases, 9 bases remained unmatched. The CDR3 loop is CASSPTGERDEKLFF. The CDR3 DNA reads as TGTGCCAGCAGCCCCACAGGGGAGCGGGATGAAAAACTGTTTTTT.

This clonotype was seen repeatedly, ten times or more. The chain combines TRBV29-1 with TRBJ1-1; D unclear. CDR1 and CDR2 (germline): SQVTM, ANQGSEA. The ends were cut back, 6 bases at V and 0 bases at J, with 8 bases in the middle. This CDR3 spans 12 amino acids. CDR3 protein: CSVSIMNTEAFF. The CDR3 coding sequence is TGCAGCGTGAGTATCATGAACACTGAAGCTTTCTTT.

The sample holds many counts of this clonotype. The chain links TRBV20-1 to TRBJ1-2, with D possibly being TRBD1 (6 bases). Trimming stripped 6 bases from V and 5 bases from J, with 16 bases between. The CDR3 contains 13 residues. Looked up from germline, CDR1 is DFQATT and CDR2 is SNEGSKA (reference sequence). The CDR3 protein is CSAFRTASYGYTF. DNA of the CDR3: TGCAGTGCCTTCCGGACAGCGTCGTATGGCTACACCTTC.

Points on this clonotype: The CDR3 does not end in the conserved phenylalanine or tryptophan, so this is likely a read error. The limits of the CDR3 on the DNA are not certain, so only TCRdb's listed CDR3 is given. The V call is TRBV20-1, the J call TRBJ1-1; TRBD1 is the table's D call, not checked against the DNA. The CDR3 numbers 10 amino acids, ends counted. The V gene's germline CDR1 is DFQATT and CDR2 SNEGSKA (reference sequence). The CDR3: CSAITTGTFS.

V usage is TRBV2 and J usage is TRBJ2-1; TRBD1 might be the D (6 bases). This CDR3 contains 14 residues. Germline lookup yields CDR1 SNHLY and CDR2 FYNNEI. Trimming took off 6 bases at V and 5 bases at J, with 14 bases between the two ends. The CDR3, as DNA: TGTGCCAGCAGCCCCACAAGGGGGAACAATGAGCAGTTCTTC. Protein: CASSPTRGNNEQFF.

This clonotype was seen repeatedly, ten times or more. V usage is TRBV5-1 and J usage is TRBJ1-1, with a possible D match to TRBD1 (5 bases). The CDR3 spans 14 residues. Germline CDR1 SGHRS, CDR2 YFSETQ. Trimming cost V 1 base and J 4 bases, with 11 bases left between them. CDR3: CASSLYSGGTEAFF. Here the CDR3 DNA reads TGCGCCAGCAGCTTGTACTCCGGGGGCACTGAAGCTTTCTTT.